Below are 29 T cell receptor delta chains sequenced from a single sample in a study of Vδ1+ human thymocytes. Broader study findings: Highly polyclonal TRG and TRD repertoires with Gaussian CDR3 length distributions appeared in thymus.

Extracted RNA was reverse transcribed into cDNA. Multiplex PCR used pooled V-gene forward primers and a constant-region reverse primer to amplify CDR3s. TCRdb called clones anew from the multiplex PCR reads with CATT. The sample yields about 50,000 delta-chain clones, about 16% seen once. No antigens are known for them. Sequenced input: Vdelta1+ gamma-delta thymocytes from the thymus. Specified subset: FACS-sorted CD3+ TCRalphabeta- TCRVdelta1+ TCRVdelta2- thymocytes. These receptors came from a girl in the first two years of life who had congenital heart surgery.

The rearrangement links TRDV1 to TRDJ2; no clear D. Germline V gives CDR1 TSWWSYY, CDR2 QGS. The CDR3 is 16 residues long. Trimming took off 4 bases at V and 5 bases at J, with 17 bases between the two ends. The CDR3 DNA sequence: TGTGCTCTTGGGGGGGTTCTCAGAGGTCCCACAGCACAACTCTTCTTT. Residues: CALGGVLRGPTAQLFF.

This clone has more than one count but fewer than ten. V is TRDV1 and J is TRDJ1, with TRDD2 matching 8 bases. From germline, CDR1 is TSWWSYY and CDR2 QGS. The junction had 21 bases not matched to a gene; V was cut back by 5 bases and J by 1 base. The CDR3 has 20 residues. The CDR3 coding sequence is TGTGCTCTTGGGCGCCCGCACTTCCTACGTACCGTACTCTCCACCGATAAACTCATCTTT. It codes for CALGRPHFLRTVLSTDKLIF.

This clone was seen a few times. The rearrangement joins TRAV29/DV5 to TRDJ1; possible D gene TRDD3, 6 bases. Trimming removed 0 bases from V and 4 bases from J, with 13 bases in between. Germline lookup yields CDR1 NSMFDY and CDR2 ISSIKDK. CDR3 length: 14 residues. CDR3 bases: TGTGCAGCAAGCGGTCCTGGGGAGGACGATAAACTCATCTTT. Protein product: CAASGPGEDDKLIF.

This clone was counted a few times. This chain joins TRDV1 and TRDJ1; TRDD3 might be the D (6 bases). CDR1 is TSWWSYY, CDR2 QGS, per germline. CDR3 size: 17 residues. V was shortened by 4 bases and J by 0 bases, with 18 bases between the two germline ends. CDR3 nucleotides: TGTGCTCTTGGGGGCCGATGGTGGGGGGCAAACACCGATAAACTCATCTTT. Its protein product is CALGGRWWGANTDKLIF.

This clone was seen a single time. The genes are TRDV1 and TRDJ1; a weak D match, TRDD2 (5 bases). Germline CDR1 TSWWSYY, CDR2 QGS. The CDR3 is made up of 13 amino acids. The germline V and J ends were trimmed by 7 bases and 3 bases, with 12 bases remaining between them. The CDR3 here is CALASRWPDKLIF. In DNA, the CDR3 is TGTGCTCTTGCTTCCCGATGGCCCGATAAACTCATCTTT.

The gene calls are TRDV1 and TRDJ1, with D possibly matching TRDD3 (6 bases). Germline V lookup: CDR1 TSWWSYY, CDR2 QGS. The CDR3 contains 20 residues. V was clipped by 3 bases and J by 0 bases, with 26 bases between them. CDR3 DNA: TGTGCTCTTGGGGACCGGCTTTACTCAAGGGGGGGAGCGTACACCGATAAACTCATCTTT. This translates into CALGDRLYSRGGAYTDKLIF.

This clone has a handful of counts. V and J are TRDV1 and TRDJ1; 11 nucleotides agree with TRDD3. CDR3 length: 32 residues. V was clipped by 2 bases and J by 0 bases; unmatched bases: 50. Germline lookup yields CDR1 TSWWSYY and CDR2 QGS. CDR3 nucleotide sequence: TGTGCTCTTGGGGAATTAAGAAGTTCTAAAGTTGGCCTTCCTAGAGAAAGTGGGTACTGGGGGATATGGGGGACTTACACCGATAAACTCATCTTT. The encoded protein is CALGELRSSKVGLPRESGYWGIWGTYTDKLIF.

The sample holds a few counts of this clone. The V gene is TRDV1, the J gene TRDJ1; D is unclear. V lost 1 base to trimming and J lost 8 bases, with 8 bases between them. The germline V gene has CDR1 TSWWSYY and CDR2 QGS. The CDR3 sequence is 12 residues long. The CDR3 DNA sequence: TGTGCTCTTGGGGAACGAAAGGACAAACTCATCTTT. Its translation: CALGERKDKLIF.

V gene TRDV1 combines with J gene TRDJ1, with D tentatively TRDD3 (6 bases). With 0 bases removed from V and 0 bases from J, the gap between germline ends came to 26 bases. The CDR3 runs 21 residues. Germline values: CDR1 TSWWSYY, CDR2 QGS. The CDR3 coding sequence is TGTGCTCTTGGGGAACTAGTCGCCTACGGGGGAGGGTTTTCGTACACCGATAAACTCATCTTT. It encodes CALGELVAYGGGFSYTDKLIF.

The chain is built from TRDV1 and TRDJ1; 10 nucleotides agree with TRDD3. Germline values: CDR1 TSWWSYY, CDR2 QGS. Trimming cost V 4 bases and J 0 bases; bases outside gene matches: 14. The CDR3 has 19 amino acids. Here the CDR3 reads CALGGRPYYWGMYTDKLIF. As DNA, the CDR3 is TGTGCTCTTGGGGGACGCCCCTATTACTGGGGGATGTACACCGATAAACTCATCTTT.

This chain uses TRDV1 with TRDJ1; weak D call: TRDD3 (5 bases). The CDR3 sequence is 17 residues long. The V and J ends lost 0 bases and 1 base respectively, with 15 bases between them. In germline, CDR1 is TSWWSYY, CDR2 QGS. This CDR3 reads CALGELESGDLTDKLIF. In nucleotides, the CDR3 is TGTGCTCTTGGGGAACTTGAGTCCGGGGACCTCACCGATAAACTCATCTTT.

The chain couples TRDV1 to TRDJ1, with 9 bases aligning to TRDD3. CDR1 and CDR2 (germline): TSWWSYY, QGS. V shed 0 bases and J 0 bases; nucleotides not matched to a gene: 11. The CDR3 consists of 19 residues. The CDR3 here is CALGELARGYAGYTDKLIF. CDR3 coding DNA: TGTGCTCTTGGGGAACTAGCCCGGGGATACGCTGGGTACACCGATAAACTCATCTTT.

The V and J genes are TRDV1 and TRDJ1, with TRDD2 matching 7 bases. The CDR3 extends over 19 amino acids. The V gene end was trimmed by 3 bases and the J gene end by 1 base; junction bases not matched to a gene: 17. Germline CDR1 is TSWWSYY and CDR2 is QGS. CDR3: CALGESSYHSTGATDKLIF. In nucleotides, the CDR3 is TGTGCTCTTGGGGAGAGTTCCTACCACAGTACTGGAGCCACCGATAAACTCATCTTT.

J is TRDJ1 and V is TRDV1, with 7 bases matching TRDD3. J gave up 0 bases and V 6 bases, and 25 bases lay outside the gene matches. Germline-derived CDR1 and CDR2 are TSWWSYY and QGS. The CDR3 has 21 residues. CDR3 coding DNA: TGTGCTCTTGGCCTAAGGGGTCGTTACGAAGATGGGGGAGAGAACACCGATAAACTCATCTTT. Amino acids: CALGLRGRYEDGGENTDKLIF.

This sequence joins TRDV1 and TRDJ1, with TRDD3 matching 9 bases. The V segment lost 0 bases and the J segment 4 bases; nucleotides outside the gene matches: 21. The length of the CDR3 is 21 residues. CDR1 and CDR2 (germline): TSWWSYY, QGS. The CDR3 DNA is TGTGCTCTTGGGGAACTGGGGTTCGCAGAACTGGGGGACCCCGAGGGCGATAAACTCATCTTT. It yields the protein CALGELGFAELGDPEGDKLIF.

This clone was detected a few times. This sequence joins TRDV1 and TRDJ1; 8 nucleotides agree with TRDD2. The CDR3 runs 21 residues. With V trimmed by 0 bases and J by 1 base, 19 bases remained unmatched. The germline V gene encodes CDR1 TSWWSYY and CDR2 QGS. The CDR3 here is CALGELNFLPPTGLPTDKLIF. DNA for the CDR3: TGTGCTCTTGGGGAACTTAACTTCCTACCTCCTACGGGTCTCCCCACCGATAAACTCATCTTT.

The chain has TRDV1 and TRDJ1; no reliable D call. CDR3 length: 17 residues. Per germline, CDR1 TSWWSYY and CDR2 QGS. Trimming took 1 base from V and 0 from J, leaving 15 bases between them. CDR3 sequence (DNA): TGTGCTCTTGGGGAACGCGTTCCGGTTATGTACACCGATAAACTCATCTTT. Residues: CALGERVPVMYTDKLIF.

There are a few counts of this clone. V and J are TRDV1 and TRDJ1, with 9 bases aligning to TRDD3. The germline gives CDR1 TSWWSYY, CDR2 QGS. The J segment lost 3 bases and the V segment lost 5 bases, leaving 22 bases of the junction unmatched. The CDR3 extends over 20 amino acids. The CDR3 DNA follows: TGTGCTCTTGGGCCAAAGGCTACCACCGAGCGGGGGATACTGCCCGATAAACTCATCTTT. Protein sequence: CALGPKATTERGILPDKLIF.

This clone was seen ten or more times. The chain combines TRDV2 with TRDJ1, with 8 nucleotides matching TRDD3. After removal of 3 bases from V and 8 bases from J, the junction contained 16 bases not matched to a gene. Germline CDR1 GEAIGNYY, CDR2 EKD. The CDR3 has 16 amino acids. CDR3 coding DNA: TGTGCCTGTGACGCTCTACTGCCGGGATACGCCGTGAAACTCATCTTT. Translation: CACDALLPGYAVKLIF.

The chain carries TRDV1 and TRDJ1; 12 bases match TRDD3. Germline CDR1 and CDR2: TSWWSYY and QGS. This CDR3 contains 20 residues. Trimming cost V 9 bases and J 3 bases; bases outside gene matches: 23. The CDR3: CALEEPRNPVLGDTADKLIF. The CDR3 bases are TGTGCTCTGGAGGAACCCCGAAATCCCGTACTGGGGGATACAGCCGATAAACTCATCTTT.

The rearrangement joins TRDV1 to TRDJ1, with 8 bases aligning to TRDD3. The CDR3 contains 18 residues. Germline values: CDR1 TSWWSYY, CDR2 QGS. J lost 0 bases, V lost 4 bases, and 13 bases had no gene match. The CDR3 sequence: CALGGGFTGIPNTDKLIF. The CDR3 nucleotides read TGTGCTCTTGGGGGCGGATTTACGGGGATACCTAACACCGATAAACTCATCTTT.

The chain links TRDV1 to TRDJ1; 8 nucleotides agree with TRDD3. V lost 5 bases to trimming and J lost 2 bases; unmatched junction nucleotides: 19. The germline V gene has CDR1 TSWWSYY and CDR2 QGS. This CDR3 has 19 residues. CDR3 sequence: CALGSWNILGGVWTDKLIF. CDR3 DNA: TGTGCTCTTGGGTCCTGGAACATACTGGGGGGCGTATGGACCGATAAACTCATCTTT.

This clone was detected only a few times. J is TRDJ1 and V is TRDV1, with D possibly called TRDD2 or TRDD3 (5 bases each). The CDR3 is 19 amino acids. The V end lost 0 bases, the J end lost 0 bases, and 20 bases lay between the germline ends. Germline CDR1 TSWWSYY, CDR2 QGS. As DNA, the CDR3 is TGTGCTCTTGGGGAACTCCCCCCTACTGGATTCCAATACACCGATAAACTCATCTTT. Its protein is CALGELPPTGFQYTDKLIF.

This clone has more than one count but fewer than ten. The rearrangement uses TRDV1 and TRDJ1; TRDD3 agrees at 9 bases. Germline assignment: CDR1 TSWWSYY and CDR2 QGS. The CDR3 runs to 21 residues. After removal of 6 bases from V and 2 bases from J, the junction contained 25 bases not matched to a gene. The CDR3 region is CALGSPYLRTTGGLGTDKLIF. The DNA of the CDR3 is TGTGCTCTTGGCAGCCCCTACCTTCGTACTACTGGGGGACTCGGGACCGATAAACTCATCTTT.

The chain has TRDV1 and TRDJ1; the match to TRDD3 covers 11 bases. Germline-derived CDR1 and CDR2 are TSWWSYY and QGS. The ends lost 0 bases at V and 2 bases at J; junction bases unmatched: 14. CDR3 length: 20 amino acids. CDR3: CALGELTSYRLGDITDKLIF. The CDR3, as DNA: TGTGCTCTTGGGGAACTCACTTCCTACCGACTGGGGGATATTACCGATAAACTCATCTTT.

This clone has just a few counts. Because the CDR3's place on the DNA is in doubt, the DNA is left out and the CDR3 is given as listed by TCRdb. J is TRDJ1 and V is TRAV29/DV5; TRDD3 is the table's D call, not checked against the DNA. The CDR3 is made up of 20 amino acids, end residues included. Germline V lookup: CDR1 NSMFDY, CDR2 ISSIKDK. The CDR3 spells CSVLLCSKRPNWEYTDKLIF.

The gene calls are TRDV1 and TRDJ1; D is undetermined. CDR3 length: 15 residues. In germline, CDR1 is TSWWSYY, CDR2 QGS. V gave up 3 bases and J gave up 7 bases, with 18 bases separating them. The CDR3 is CALGDRSIKPVKLIF. The DNA of the CDR3 is TGTGCTCTTGGGGATCGTTCCATCAAGCCCGTTAAACTCATCTTT.

In this sample, this clone turned up a few times. V is TRDV1 and J is TRDJ1; D is ambiguous. In germline, CDR1 is TSWWSYY, CDR2 QGS. The length of the CDR3 is 12 residues. Deletions cut 4 bases from V and 0 bases from J, with 3 bases between. CDR3 sequence reads: CALGVNTDKLIF. DNA for the CDR3: TGTGCTCTTGGGGTAAACACCGATAAACTCATCTTT.

The chain couples TRDV1 to TRDJ1, with 12 bases that match TRDD3. The CDR3 totals 26 residues. CDR1 and CDR2 (germline): TSWWSYY, QGS. J was trimmed by 0 bases and V by 0 bases; bases with no gene match: 29. The CDR3 DNA reads as TGTGCTCTTGGGGAACTCCAACTCGCCTTCACAGGCCCATTACTGGGGGATACTTGGTACACCGATAAACTCATCTTT. Its protein product is CALGELQLAFTGPLLGDTWYTDKLIF.